One and the same sample provided the 15 T cell receptor beta chains below, sequenced in a study of radiation and T cells in renal cell carcinoma. Generated by immunoSEQ multiplex PCR, the TCRdb table keeps only in-frame clones and is missing some. There are 60,000 to 80,000 clones in the sample; 82% occur only once, and about 6% lies in the top ten. Documented time point: blood 2 weeks post-SBRT. Sample treatment: 15 Gy SBRT to primary tumor, nephrectomy 4 weeks later. The sample in question was blood, obtained from a patient whose treatment included radiotherapy and nephrectomy. These TCRs come from a man aged 60 to 69 with renal cell carcinoma.

V gene TRBV5-4 combines with J gene TRBJ2-5; D is ambiguous. This CDR3 comprises 14 residues. V dropped 0 bases and J dropped 1 base, with 7 bases sitting between them. In germline, CDR1 is SGHNT, CDR2 YYREEE (reference sequence). CDR3 bases: TGTGCCAGCAGCTTGGGTGGTACCCAAGAGACCCAGTACTTC. This sequence encodes CASSLGGTQETQYF.

This rearrangement joins TRBV5-1 to TRBJ2-2; possibly TRBD1 for D (6 bases). The germline V gene encodes CDR1 SGHRS and CDR2 YFSETQ. The CDR3 loop spans 18 amino acids. V lost 5 bases, J lost 1 base, and 21 bases lay in between. DNA for the CDR3: TGCGCCAGCAGGATGGAAAGGGGGATTAACTTGAACACCGGGGAGCTGTTTTTT. It encodes CASRMERGINLNTGELFF.

The genes are TRBV2 and TRBJ2-1; a possible D gene is TRBD2 (5 bases). Deletions cut 5 bases from V and 2 bases from J, with 13 bases between. The CDR3 runs 15 residues. The germline gives CDR1 SNHLY, CDR2 FYNNEI. CDR3 amino acids: CASSIYRGTYNEQFF. CDR3 nucleotides: TGTGCCAGCAGTATATACCGGGGTACCTACAATGAGCAGTTCTTC.

Concerning this clone itself: At one end, the junction sequence differs from germline, possibly due to a read error. The rearrangement joins TRBV7-7 to TRBJ2-4, with a weak D call TRBD1 (5 bases). The CDR3 length is 14 residues. CDR1 and CDR2 (germline): SSHAT, FNYEAQ (reference sequence). CDR3 in DNA: TGTGCCAGCAGCTTAAACCCGTGGGGCAGGGTGAAGCTTTGG. Translation: CASSLNPWGRVKLW.

This clone was seen only once. This chain links TRBV28 with TRBJ2-1; 9 nucleotides align to TRBD1. The germline V gene has CDR1 MDHEN and CDR2 SYDVKM. The CDR3 sequence is 14 residues long. Germline trimming cut 5 bases from V and 4 bases from J; bases unmatched to any gene: 3. Written as DNA, the CDR3 is TGTGCCAGCAGTCGACAGGGGGGGTACAATGAGCAGTTCTTC. Translation gives CASSRQGGYNEQFF. Using reference TRBV28 and TRBJ2-1 for the parts outside the CDR3, the full variable domain is DVKVTQSSRYLVKRTGEKVFLECVQDMDHENMFWYRQDPGLGLRLIYFSYDVKMKEKGDIPEGYSVSREKKERFSLILESASTNQTSMYLCASSRQGGYNEQFFGPGTRLTVL.

Only a few counts were recorded for this clone. The chain employs TRBV10-2 and TRBJ1-5; 7 positions match TRBD1. The CDR3 has 14 amino acids. J gave up 7 bases and V 3 bases, and 6 bases lay outside the gene matches. Germline V gene sequence: CDR1 WSHSY, CDR2 SAAADI. CDR3 residues: CASSDTGDGQPQHF. CDR3 DNA: TGCGCCAGCAGTGATACAGGGGACGGGCAGCCCCAGCATTTT.

The chain combines TRBV11-2 with TRBJ2-5; unclear D gene. From germline, CDR1 is SGHAT and CDR2 FQNNGV. Trimming stripped 2 bases from V and 5 bases from J, with 3 bases between. The CDR3 has 11 amino acids. The CDR3 DNA sequence: TGTGCCAGCAGCTTAATGGAGACCCAGTACTTC. It translates to CASSLMETQYF.

The rearrangement links TRBV19 to TRBJ1-1; TRBD1 might be the D (5 bases). The ends were cut back, 7 bases at V and 4 bases at J, with 10 bases in the middle. The length of the CDR3 is 12 residues. CDR1 LNHDA and CDR2 SQIVND come from the germline V gene (reference sequence). CDR3 residues: CASKGLGTEAFF. In DNA, the CDR3 is TGTGCCAGTAAGGGGCTGGGCACTGAAGCTTTCTTT. Complete variable domain (other parts from reference TRBV19 and TRBJ1-1): DGGITQSPKYLFRKEGQNVTLSCEQNLNHDAMYWYRQDPGQGLRLIYYSQIVNDFQKGDIAEGYSVSREKKESFPLTVTSAQKNPTAFYLCASKGLGTEAFFGQGTRLTVV.

The rearrangement joins TRBV5-6 to TRBJ1-2, with 7 nucleotides matching TRBD1. Germline V lookup: CDR1 SGHDT, CDR2 YYEEEE. The trim removed 4 bases at V and 2 bases at J, leaving 11 bases unmatched. The CDR3 spans 16 residues. In nucleotides, the CDR3 is TGTGCCAGCAGCACTGAAAGGGGGCTCTTGAACTATGGCTACACCTTC. Translation: CASSTERGLLNYGYTF.

The chain has TRBV7-3 and TRBJ2-3; D is unresolved. The germline V gene encodes CDR1 SGHTA and CDR2 FQGTGA. Trimming removed 2 bases from V and 1 base from J, with 10 bases in between. This CDR3 has 15 amino acids. CDR3 bases: TGTGCCAGCAGCTTAGGGCCACCTCGCACAGATACGCAGTATTTT. Translation: CASSLGPPRTDTQYF.

The rearrangement links TRBV7-6 to TRBJ2-7, with 10 bases identical to TRBD2. Per the germline V gene, CDR1 is SGHVS and CDR2 is FNYEAQ. The trim removed 1 base at V and 6 bases at J, leaving 12 bases unmatched. This CDR3 contains 17 residues. CDR3 coding DNA: TGTGCCAGCAGCTTAGAACCCGCTCTAGCGGGAGATAGCGAGCAGTACTTC. The encoded protein is CASSLEPALAGDSEQYF.

The V and J genes are TRBV5-6 and TRBJ2-7, with 9 positions matching TRBD2. This CDR3 has 15 residues. In germline, CDR1 is SGHDT, CDR2 YYEEEE. V lost 4 bases to trimming and J lost 0 bases; unmatched junction nucleotides: 5. CDR3 sequence reads: CASSRLAESSYEQYF. In DNA, the CDR3 is TGTGCCAGCAGCCGACTAGCGGAGAGCTCCTACGAGCAGTACTTC. The variable domain in full, completed from reference TRBV5-6 and TRBJ2-7, reads DAGVTQSPTHLIKTRGQQVTLRCSPKSGHDTVSWYQQALGQGPQFIFQYYEEEERQRGNFPDRFSGHQFPNYSSELNVNALLLGDSALYLCASSRLAESSYEQYFGPGTRLTVT.

For this clone: An end of the junction differs from the germline gene, which may be a read error. The rearrangement links TRBV6-6 to TRBJ1-2; TRBD1 aligns across 7 bases. Looked up from germline, CDR1 is MNHNY and CDR2 is SVGAGI (reference sequence). This CDR3 contains 13 residues. CDR3 DNA sequence: TGTACCAGCAGTTACCAACTGACAGGGTGGAACACCTTC. Amino acid sequence: CTSSYQLTGWNTF.

This clone was counted a few times. The V gene is TRBV19, the J gene TRBJ1-2; tentatively, D is TRBD1 (6 bases). Per germline, CDR1 LNHDA and CDR2 SQIVND (reference sequence). V was pared by 6 bases and J by 6 bases, with 14 bases between. This CDR3 has 13 residues. Here the CDR3 reads CASSRGQPNGYTF. As DNA, the CDR3 is TGTGCCAGTAGCCGTGGACAGCCTAATGGCTACACCTTC.

The V gene is TRBV28, the J gene TRBJ1-4, with D unresolved. CDR1 is MDHEN and CDR2 is SYDVKM in the germline V gene. The CDR3 has 13 amino acids. V was clipped by 3 bases and J by 8 bases, with 10 bases between them. The chain's CDR3 is CASSFLSGEKLFF. CDR3 coding DNA: TGTGCCAGCAGTTTCCTCTCCGGGGAAAAACTGTTTTTT.